This T cell receptor beta chain was recorded in a study of T cells in Graves' hyperthyroidism and ophthalmopathy. RNA transcripts served as the template for amplifying TCR beta CDR3 regions. HTBI primers drove first-round RT-PCR of the TCR CDR3. A single record per CDR3 protein comes from TCRdb applying MiXCR to the multiplex PCR reads. The data hold some 600,000 distinct CDR3 sequences, with 46% observed a single time. Germline lookup yields CDR1 SQVTM and CDR2 ANQGSEA. The CDR3 has 16 amino acids. A lack of ophthalmopathy progression within 18 months defined stable Graves' hyperthyroidism. Sequencing used peripheral blood or thyroid tissue (not recorded which). The chain employs TRBV29-1 and TRBJ2-7; 7 bases fit TRBD1. The receptor's source is a woman between 18 and 29 years old with Graves' hyperthyroidism. CDR3 amino acids: CSARSRGTDFTYEQYF. For the CDR3, the DNA is TGCAGTGCTAGGTCCCGAGGGACAGACTTTACCTACGAGCAGTACTTC.